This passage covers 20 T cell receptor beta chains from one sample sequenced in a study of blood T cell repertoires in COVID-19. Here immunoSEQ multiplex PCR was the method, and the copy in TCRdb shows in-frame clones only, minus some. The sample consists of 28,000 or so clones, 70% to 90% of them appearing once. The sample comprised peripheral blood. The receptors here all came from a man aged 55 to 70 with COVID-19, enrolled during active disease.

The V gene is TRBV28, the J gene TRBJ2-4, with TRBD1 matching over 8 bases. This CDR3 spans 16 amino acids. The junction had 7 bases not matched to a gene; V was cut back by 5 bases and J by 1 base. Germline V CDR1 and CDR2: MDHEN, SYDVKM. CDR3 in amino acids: CASSLGQGWAKNIQYF. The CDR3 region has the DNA TGTGCCAGCAGTCTAGGACAGGGATGGGCCAAAAACATTCAGTACTTC.

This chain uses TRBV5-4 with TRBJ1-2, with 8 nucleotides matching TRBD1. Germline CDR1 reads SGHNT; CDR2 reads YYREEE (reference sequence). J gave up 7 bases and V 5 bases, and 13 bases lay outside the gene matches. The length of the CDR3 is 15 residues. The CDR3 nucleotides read TGTGCCAGCAGGGCAGGGGGCGCAGAGTCGGGTGGCTACACCTTC. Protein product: CASRAGGAESGGYTF.

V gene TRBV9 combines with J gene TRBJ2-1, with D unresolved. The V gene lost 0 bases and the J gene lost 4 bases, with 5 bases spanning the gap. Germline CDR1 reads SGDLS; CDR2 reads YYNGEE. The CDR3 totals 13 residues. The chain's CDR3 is CASSVGSYNEQFF. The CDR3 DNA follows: TGTGCCAGCAGCGTAGGTTCGTACAATGAGCAGTTCTTC. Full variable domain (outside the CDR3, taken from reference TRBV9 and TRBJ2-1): DSGVTQTPKHLITATGQRVTLRCSPRSGDLSVYWYQQSLDQGLQFLIQYYNGEERAKGNILERFSAQQFPDLHSELNLSSLELGDSALYFCASSVGSYNEQFFGPGTRLTVL.

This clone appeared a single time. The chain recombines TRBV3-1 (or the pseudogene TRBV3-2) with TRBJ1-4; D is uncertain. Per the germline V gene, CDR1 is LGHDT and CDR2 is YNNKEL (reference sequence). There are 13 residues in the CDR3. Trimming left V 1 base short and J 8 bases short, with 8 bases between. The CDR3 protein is CASSQGGDEKLFF. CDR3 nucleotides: TGTGCCAGCAGCCAAGGAGGTGACGAAAAACTGTTTTTT.

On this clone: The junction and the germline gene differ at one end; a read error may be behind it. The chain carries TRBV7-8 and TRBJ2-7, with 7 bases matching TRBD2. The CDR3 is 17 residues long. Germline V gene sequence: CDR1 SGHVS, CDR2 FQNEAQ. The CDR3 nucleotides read TGTGCCAGCAGCCTAGCTAGGGGTCGCGGGGGAGCCTACGAGCAGTACTTC. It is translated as CASSLARGRGGAYEQYF.

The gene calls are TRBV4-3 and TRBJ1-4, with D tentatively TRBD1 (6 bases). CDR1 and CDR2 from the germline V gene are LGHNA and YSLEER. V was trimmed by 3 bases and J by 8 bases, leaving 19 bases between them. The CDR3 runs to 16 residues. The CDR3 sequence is CASSQAIGGKAEKLFF. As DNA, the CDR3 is TGCGCCAGCAGCCAGGCCATAGGGGGAAAAGCAGAAAAACTGTTTTTT.

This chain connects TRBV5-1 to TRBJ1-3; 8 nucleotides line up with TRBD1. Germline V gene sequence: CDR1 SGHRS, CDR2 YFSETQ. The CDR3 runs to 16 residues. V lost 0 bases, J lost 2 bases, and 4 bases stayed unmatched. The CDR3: CASSLGTGLTGNTIYF. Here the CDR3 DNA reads TGCGCCAGCAGCTTGGGGACAGGGTTGACTGGAAACACCATATATTTT.

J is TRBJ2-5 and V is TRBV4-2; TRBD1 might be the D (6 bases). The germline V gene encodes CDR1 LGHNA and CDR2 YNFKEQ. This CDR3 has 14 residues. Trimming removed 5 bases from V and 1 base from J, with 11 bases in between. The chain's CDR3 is CASSTLGGQETQYF. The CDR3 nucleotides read TGTGCCAGCAGCACCCTAGGGGGCCAAGAGACCCAGTACTTC.

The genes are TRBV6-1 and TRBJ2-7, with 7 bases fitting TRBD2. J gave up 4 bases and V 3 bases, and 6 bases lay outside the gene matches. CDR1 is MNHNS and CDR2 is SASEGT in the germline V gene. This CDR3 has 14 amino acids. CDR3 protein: CASSDAGTIYEQYF. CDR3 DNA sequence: TGTGCCAGCAGTGATGCCGGGACTATTTACGAGCAGTACTTC.

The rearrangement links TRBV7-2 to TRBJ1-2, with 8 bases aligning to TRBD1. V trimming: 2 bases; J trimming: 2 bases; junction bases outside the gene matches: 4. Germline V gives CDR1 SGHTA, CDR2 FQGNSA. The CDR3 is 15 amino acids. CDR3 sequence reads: CASSLSGGKNYGYTF. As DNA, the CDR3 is TGTGCCAGCAGCTTATCAGGGGGCAAAAACTATGGCTACACCTTC.

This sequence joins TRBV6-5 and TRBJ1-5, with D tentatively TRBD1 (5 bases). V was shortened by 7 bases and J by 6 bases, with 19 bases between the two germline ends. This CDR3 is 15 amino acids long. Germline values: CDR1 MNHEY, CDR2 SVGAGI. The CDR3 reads CASTLSGGTLQPQHF. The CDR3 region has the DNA TGTGCCAGCACCCTAAGCGGAGGGACTCTTCAGCCCCAGCATTTT.

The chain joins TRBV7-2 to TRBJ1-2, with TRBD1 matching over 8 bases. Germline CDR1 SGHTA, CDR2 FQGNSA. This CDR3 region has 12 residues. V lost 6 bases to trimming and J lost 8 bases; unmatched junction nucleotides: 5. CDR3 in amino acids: CASSRQGLGYTF. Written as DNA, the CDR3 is TGTGCCAGCAGTAGACAGGGGCTAGGCTACACCTTC.

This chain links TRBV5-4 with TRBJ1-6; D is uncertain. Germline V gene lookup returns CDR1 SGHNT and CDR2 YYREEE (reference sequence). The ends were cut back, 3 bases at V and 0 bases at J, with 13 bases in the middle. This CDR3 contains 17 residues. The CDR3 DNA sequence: TGTGCCAGCAGCTCCACAGCCTCCAGCTCCTATAATTCACCCCTCCACTTT. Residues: CASSSTASSSYNSPLHF.

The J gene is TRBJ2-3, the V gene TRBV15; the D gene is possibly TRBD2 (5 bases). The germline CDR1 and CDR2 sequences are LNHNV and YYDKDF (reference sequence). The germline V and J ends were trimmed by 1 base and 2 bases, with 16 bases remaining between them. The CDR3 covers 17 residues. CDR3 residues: CATSRALGRGITDTQYF. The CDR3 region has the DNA TGTGCCACCAGCAGAGCCCTGGGCAGAGGGATCACAGATACGCAGTATTTT.

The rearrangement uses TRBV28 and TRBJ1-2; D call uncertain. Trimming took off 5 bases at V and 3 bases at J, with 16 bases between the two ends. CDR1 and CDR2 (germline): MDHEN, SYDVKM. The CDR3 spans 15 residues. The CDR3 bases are TGTGCCAGCAGTCGGCCCCCGAACAGTTACTATGGCTACACCTTC. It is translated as CASSRPPNSYYGYTF.

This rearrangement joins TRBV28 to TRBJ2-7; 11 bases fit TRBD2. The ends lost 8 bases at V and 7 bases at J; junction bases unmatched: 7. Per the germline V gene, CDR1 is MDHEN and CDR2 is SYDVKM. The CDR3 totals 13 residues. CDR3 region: CASVTSGMGEQYF. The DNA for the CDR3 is TGTGCCAGCGTGACTAGCGGGATGGGAGAGCAGTACTTC. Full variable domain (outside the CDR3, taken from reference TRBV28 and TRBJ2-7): DVKVTQSSRYLVKRTGEKVFLECVQDMDHENMFWYRQDPGLGLRLIYFSYDVKMKEKGDIPEGYSVSREKKERFSLILESASTNQTSMYLCASVTSGMGEQYFGPGTRLTVT.

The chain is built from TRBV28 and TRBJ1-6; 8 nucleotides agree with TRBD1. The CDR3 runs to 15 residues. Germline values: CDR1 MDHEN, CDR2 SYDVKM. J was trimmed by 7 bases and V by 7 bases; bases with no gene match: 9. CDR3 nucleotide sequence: TGTGCCAGCACCCCGGGGGACAGGTTAAATTCACCCCTCCACTTT. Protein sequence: CASTPGDRLNSPLHF. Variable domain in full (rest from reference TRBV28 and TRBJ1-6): DVKVTQSSRYLVKRTGEKVFLECVQDMDHENMFWYRQDPGLGLRLIYFSYDVKMKEKGDIPEGYSVSREKKERFSLILESASTNQTSMYLCASTPGDRLNSPLHFGNGTRLTVT.

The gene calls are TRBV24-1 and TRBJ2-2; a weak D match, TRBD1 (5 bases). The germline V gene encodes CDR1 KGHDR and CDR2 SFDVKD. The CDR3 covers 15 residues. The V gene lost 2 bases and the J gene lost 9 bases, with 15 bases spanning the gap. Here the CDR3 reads CATSDSAGISRELFF. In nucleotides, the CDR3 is TGTGCCACCAGTGATTCCGCAGGGATCTCACGGGAGCTGTTTTTT.

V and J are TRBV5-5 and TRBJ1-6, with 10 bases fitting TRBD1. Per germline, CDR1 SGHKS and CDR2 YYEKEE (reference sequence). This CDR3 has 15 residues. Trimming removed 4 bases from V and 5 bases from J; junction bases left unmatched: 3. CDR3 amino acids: CASSTGTGDNSPLHF. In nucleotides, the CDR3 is TGTGCCAGCAGCACCGGGACAGGGGATAATTCACCCCTCCACTTT.

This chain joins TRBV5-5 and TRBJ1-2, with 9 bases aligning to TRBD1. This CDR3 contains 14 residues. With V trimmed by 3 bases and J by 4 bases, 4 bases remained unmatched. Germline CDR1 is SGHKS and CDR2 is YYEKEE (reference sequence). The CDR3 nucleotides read TGTGCCAGCAGCTGGGGACAGGGAAGCTATGGCTACACCTTC. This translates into CASSWGQGSYGYTF.